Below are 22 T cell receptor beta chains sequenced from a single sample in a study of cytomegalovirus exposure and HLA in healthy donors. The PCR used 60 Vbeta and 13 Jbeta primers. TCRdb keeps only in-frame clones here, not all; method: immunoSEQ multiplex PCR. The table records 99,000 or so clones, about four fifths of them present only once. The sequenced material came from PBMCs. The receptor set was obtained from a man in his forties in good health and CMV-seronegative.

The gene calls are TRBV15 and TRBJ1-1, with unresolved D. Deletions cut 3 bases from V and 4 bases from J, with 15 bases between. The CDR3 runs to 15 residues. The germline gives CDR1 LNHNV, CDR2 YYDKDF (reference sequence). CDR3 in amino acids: CATSRYSVGSTEAFF. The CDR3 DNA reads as TGTGCCACCAGCAGGTACAGTGTGGGGAGCACTGAAGCTTTCTTT.

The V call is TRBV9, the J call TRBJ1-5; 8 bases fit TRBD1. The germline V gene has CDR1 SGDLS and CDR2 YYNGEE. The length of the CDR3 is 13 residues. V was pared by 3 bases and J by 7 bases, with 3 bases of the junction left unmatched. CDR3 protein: CASSGQGAQPQHF. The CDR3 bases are TGTGCCAGCAGCGGGCAGGGGGCGCAGCCCCAGCATTTT.

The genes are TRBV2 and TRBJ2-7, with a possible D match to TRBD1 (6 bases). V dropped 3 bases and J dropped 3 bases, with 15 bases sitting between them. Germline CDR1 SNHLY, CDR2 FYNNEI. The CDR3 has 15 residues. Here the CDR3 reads CASSEGASDSYEQYF. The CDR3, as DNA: TGTGCCAGCAGTGAGGGCGCCTCGGACAGCTACGAGCAGTACTTC.

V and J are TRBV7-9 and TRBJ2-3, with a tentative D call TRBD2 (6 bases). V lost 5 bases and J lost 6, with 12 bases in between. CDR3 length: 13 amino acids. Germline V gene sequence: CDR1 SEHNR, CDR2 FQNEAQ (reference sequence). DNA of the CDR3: TGTGCCAGCAGCCATAGCGGAGGGGATACGCAGTATTTT. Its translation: CASSHSGGDTQYF.

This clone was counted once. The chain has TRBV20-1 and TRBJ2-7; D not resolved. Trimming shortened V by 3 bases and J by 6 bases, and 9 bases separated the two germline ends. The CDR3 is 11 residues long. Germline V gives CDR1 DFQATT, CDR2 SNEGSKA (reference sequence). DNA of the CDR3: TGCAGTGCTAGTCTGGCCTCCGAGCAGTACTTC. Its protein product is CSASLASEQYF.

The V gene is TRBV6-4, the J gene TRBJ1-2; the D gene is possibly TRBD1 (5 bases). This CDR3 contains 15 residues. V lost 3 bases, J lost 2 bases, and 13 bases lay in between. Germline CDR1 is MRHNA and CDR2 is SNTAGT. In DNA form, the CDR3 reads TGTGCCAGCAGTGAAGAGTTCGGGGGAAACTATGGCTACACCTTC. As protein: CASSEEFGGNYGYTF.

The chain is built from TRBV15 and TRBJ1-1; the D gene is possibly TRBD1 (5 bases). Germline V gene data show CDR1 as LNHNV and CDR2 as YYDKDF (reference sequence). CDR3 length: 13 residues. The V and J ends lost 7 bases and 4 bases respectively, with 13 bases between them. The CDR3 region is CATNSYRSTEAFF. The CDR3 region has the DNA TGTGCCACCAATTCCTACAGGAGCACTGAAGCTTTCTTT.

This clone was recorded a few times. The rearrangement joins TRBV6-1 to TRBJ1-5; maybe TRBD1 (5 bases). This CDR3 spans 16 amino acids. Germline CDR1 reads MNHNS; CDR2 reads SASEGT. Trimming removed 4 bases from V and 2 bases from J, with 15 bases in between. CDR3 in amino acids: CASSGEGPRGNQPQHF. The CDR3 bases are TGTGCCAGCAGTGGGGAGGGGCCGCGGGGCAATCAGCCCCAGCATTTT.

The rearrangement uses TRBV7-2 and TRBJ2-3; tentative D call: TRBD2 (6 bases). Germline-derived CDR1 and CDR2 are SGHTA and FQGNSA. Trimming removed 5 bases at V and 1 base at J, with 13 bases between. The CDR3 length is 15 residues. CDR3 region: CASSPRERGTDTQYF. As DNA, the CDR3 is TGTGCCAGCAGCCCAAGGGAGCGGGGCACAGATACGCAGTATTTT.

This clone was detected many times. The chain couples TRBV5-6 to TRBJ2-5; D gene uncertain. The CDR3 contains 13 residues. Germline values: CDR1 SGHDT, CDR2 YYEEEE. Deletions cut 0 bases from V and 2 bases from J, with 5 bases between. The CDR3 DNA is TGTGCCAGCAGCTTGGCAGAACAAGAGACCCAGTACTTC. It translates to CASSLAEQETQYF.

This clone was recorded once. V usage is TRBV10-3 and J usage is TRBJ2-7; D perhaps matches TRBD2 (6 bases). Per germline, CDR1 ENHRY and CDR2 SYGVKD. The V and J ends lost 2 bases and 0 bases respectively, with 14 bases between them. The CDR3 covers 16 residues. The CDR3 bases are TGTGCCATCAGTGAGGAGGGACGGGGGAGCTCCTACGAGCAGTACTTC. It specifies CAISEEGRGSSYEQYF.

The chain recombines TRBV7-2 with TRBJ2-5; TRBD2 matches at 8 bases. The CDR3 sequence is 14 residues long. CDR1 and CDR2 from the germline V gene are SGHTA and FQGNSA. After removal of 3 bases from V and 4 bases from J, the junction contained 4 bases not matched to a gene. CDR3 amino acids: CASSFGLAVETQYF. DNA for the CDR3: TGTGCCAGCAGCTTCGGACTAGCCGTAGAGACCCAGTACTTC.

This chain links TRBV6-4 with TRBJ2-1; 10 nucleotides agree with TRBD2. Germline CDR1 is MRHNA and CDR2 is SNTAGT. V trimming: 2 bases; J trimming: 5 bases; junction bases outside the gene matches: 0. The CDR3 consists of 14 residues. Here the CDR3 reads CASSDTSGDNEQFF. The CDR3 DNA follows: TGTGCCAGCAGTGACACTAGCGGGGACAATGAGCAGTTCTTC.

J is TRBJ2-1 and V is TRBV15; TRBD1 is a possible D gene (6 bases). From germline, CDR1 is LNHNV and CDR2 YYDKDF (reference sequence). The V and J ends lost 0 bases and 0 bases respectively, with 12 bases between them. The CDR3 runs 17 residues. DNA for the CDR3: TGTGCCACCAGCAGAGATCGTGGGGGCCGCTCCTACAATGAGCAGTTCTTC. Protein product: CATSRDRGGRSYNEQFF.

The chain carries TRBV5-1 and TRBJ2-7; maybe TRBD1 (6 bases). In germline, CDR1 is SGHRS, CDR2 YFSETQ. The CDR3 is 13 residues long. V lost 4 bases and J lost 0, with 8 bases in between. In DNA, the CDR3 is TGCGCCAGCAGCGGACAGCACTCCTACGAGCAGTACTTC. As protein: CASSGQHSYEQYF.

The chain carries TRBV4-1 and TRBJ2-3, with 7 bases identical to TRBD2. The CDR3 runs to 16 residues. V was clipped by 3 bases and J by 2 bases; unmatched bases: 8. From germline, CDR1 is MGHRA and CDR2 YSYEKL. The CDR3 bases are TGCGCCAGCAGCCACTCAGGGAGCGGGGACACAGATACGCAGTATTTT. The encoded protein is CASSHSGSGDTDTQYF.

For the CDR3, the DNA is TGCGCCAGCAGCCAAGGGCTCTCAGGGGATTACTACGAGCAGTACTTC. The encoded protein is CASSQGLSGDYYEQYF. The chain carries TRBV4-1 and TRBJ2-7, with D tentatively TRBD1 (6 bases). CDR1 is MGHRA and CDR2 is YSYEKL in the germline V gene. The CDR3 has 16 residues. Deletions cut 1 base from V and 3 bases from J, with 16 bases between.

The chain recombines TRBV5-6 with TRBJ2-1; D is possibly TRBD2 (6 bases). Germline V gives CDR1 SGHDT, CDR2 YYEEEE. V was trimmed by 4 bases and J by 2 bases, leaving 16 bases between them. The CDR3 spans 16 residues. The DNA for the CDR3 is TGTGCCAGCAGCCCAGGTTCGCGGGGACCCTACAATGAGCAGTTCTTC. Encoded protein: CASSPGSRGPYNEQFF.

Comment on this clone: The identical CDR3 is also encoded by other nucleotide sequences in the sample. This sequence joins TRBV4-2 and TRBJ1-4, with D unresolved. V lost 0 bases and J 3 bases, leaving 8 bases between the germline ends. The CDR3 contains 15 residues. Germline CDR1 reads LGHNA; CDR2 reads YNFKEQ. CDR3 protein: CASSQDGGPNEKLFF. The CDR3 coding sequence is TGTGCCAGCAGCCAAGATGGAGGGCCTAATGAAAAACTGTTTTTT.

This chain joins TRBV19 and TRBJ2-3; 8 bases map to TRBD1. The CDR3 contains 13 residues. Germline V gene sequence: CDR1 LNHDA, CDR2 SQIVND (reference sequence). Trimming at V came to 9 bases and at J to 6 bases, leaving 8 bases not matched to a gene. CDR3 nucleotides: TGTGCCAGCGCTGACAGGGGAGGTGATACGCAGTATTTT. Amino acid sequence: CASADRGGDTQYF.

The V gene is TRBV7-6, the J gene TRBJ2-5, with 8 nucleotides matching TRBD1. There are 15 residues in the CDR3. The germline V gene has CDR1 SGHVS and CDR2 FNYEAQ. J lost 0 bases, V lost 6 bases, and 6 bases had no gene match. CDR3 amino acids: CASRWGQANQETQYF. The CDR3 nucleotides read TGTGCCAGCAGGTGGGGACAGGCGAACCAAGAGACCCAGTACTTC.

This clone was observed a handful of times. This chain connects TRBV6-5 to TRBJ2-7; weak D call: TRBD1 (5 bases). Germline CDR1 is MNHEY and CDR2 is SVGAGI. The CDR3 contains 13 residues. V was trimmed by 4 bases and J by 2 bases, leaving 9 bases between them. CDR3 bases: TGTGCCAGCAGTTTGGACACCACCTACGAGCAGTACTTC. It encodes CASSLDTTYEQYF.